This section outlines one T cell receptor (beta chain) sequence together with its context. Its antigen remains unidentified. Germline-derived CDR1 and CDR2 are SGHTA and FQGNSA. The CDR3 contains 11 residues. The ends were cut back, 3 bases at V and 3 bases at J, with 3 bases in the middle. The data belong to a study of immune evolution from preneoplasia to lung adenocarcinoma. Study summary: HLA loss of heterozygosity: about 7% AIS, roughly 15% MIA, about 31% ADC, none AAH.

Study-level results: Later-stage lesions appeared to have more T cells, more diversity, less clonality. Normal lung had the highest top T cell clone frequencies.

Method: immunoSEQ multiplex PCR; TCRdb's copy keeps in-frame clones and lacks some. This table holds around 4,100 clones, around 78% found once. The sample comprised FFPE minimally invasive lung adenocarcinoma tissue. The sequence was obtained from a person aged 65 to 85 with lung adenocarcinoma. The chain is built from TRBV7-2 and TRBJ2-7; D is unclear. The CDR3 sequence is CASSFDYEQYF. CDR3 nucleotide sequence: TGTGCCAGCAGCTTCGACTACGAGCAGTACTTC.